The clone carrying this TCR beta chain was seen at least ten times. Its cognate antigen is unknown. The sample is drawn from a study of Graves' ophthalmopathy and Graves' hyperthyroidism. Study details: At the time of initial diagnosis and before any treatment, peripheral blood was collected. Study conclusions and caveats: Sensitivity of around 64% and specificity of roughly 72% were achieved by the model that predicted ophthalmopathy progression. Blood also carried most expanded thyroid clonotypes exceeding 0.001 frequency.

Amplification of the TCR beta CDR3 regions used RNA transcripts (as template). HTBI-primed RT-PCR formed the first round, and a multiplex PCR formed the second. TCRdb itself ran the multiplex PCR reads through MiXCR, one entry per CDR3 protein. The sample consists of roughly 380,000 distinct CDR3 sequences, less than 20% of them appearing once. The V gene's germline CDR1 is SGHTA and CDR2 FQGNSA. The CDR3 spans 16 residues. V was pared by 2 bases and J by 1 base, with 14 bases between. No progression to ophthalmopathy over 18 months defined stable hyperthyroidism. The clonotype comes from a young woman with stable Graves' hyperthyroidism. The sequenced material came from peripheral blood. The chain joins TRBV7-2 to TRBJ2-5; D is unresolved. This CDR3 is CASSLRSIRTQETQYF. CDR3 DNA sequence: TGTGCCAGCAGCTTACGATCGATAAGAACCCAAGAGACCCAGTACTTC.